This is a list of T cell receptor beta chains from one sample in a study of cytomegalovirus exposure and HLA in healthy donors. Clones were sequenced by immunoSEQ multiplex PCR, and TCRdb holds only the in-frame ones, with some missing. Here the sample spans about 110,000 clones, 70% to 75% being singletons. The sample consisted of PBMCs. These receptors were collected from a female donor in good health and CMV-seronegative. The CDR3 runs from the conserved cysteine through the conserved F or W. Each record gives: J gene, V gene, CDR3 protein.

>TRBJ1-2|TRBV10-3
CAIRGTGPYGYTF
>TRBJ1-1|TRBV9
CASSAYGGTTEAFF
>TRBJ2-3|TRBV6-5
CASRFKDTQYF
>TRBJ2-5|TRBV18
CASSPQQGYETQYF
>TRBJ2-7|TRBV28
CASSDREGAYEQYF
>TRBJ2-1|TRBV10-3
CAINTGQSGYNEQFF
>TRBJ2-1|TRBV2
CASNFYNEQFF
>TRBJ2-7|TRBV2
CASNGLAPLQNIYEQYF
>TRBJ2-1|TRBV29-1
CSAKQGSNEQFF
>TRBJ1-1|TRBV25-1
CASSELPGNRVTFF